This TCR beta chain was captured in a study of T cell repertoires in cytomegalovirus infection. TCRdb called the reads again in MiXCR, with one record for every CDR3 protein. The table records fewer than 700,000 distinct CDR3 sequences, more than 20% of them present only once. The germline CDR1 and CDR2 sequences are MGHRA and YSYEKL. V was pared by 5 bases and J by 6 bases, with 19 bases between. The CDR3 is 15 amino acids. This clonotype was counted many times. Sequencing was carried out using CD8+ T cells from PBMCs. V is TRBV4-1 and J is TRBJ1-2; possible D gene TRBD1, 5 bases. This TCR was sampled from a human donor in good health (CMV status not recorded). Some clones in this sample may be carry-over from other donors' samples. CDR3 sequence: CASSYTDTALDGYTF. The CDR3 DNA follows: TGCGCCAGCAGCTACACGGACACAGCTCTCGATGGCTACACCTTC.